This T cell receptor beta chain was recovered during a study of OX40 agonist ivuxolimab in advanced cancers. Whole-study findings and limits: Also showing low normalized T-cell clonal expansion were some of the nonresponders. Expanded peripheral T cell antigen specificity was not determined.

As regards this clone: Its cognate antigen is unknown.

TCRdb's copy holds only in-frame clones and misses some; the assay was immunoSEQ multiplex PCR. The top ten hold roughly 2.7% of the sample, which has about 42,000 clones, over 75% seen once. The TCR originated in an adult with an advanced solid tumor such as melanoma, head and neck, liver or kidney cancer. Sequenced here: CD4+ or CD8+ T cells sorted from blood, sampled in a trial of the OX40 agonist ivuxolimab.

CDR3 coding DNA: TGCGCCAGCAGCCAAGACTTCTCGCTAGGTTTCACAGATACGCAGTATTTT. Residues: CASSQDFSLGFTDTQYF. This chain connects TRBV4-1 to TRBJ2-3; D gene unclear. Trimming shortened V by 0 bases and J by 2 bases, and 15 bases separated the two germline ends. The CDR3 is made up of 17 amino acids. Germline CDR1 is MGHRA and CDR2 is YSYEKL.